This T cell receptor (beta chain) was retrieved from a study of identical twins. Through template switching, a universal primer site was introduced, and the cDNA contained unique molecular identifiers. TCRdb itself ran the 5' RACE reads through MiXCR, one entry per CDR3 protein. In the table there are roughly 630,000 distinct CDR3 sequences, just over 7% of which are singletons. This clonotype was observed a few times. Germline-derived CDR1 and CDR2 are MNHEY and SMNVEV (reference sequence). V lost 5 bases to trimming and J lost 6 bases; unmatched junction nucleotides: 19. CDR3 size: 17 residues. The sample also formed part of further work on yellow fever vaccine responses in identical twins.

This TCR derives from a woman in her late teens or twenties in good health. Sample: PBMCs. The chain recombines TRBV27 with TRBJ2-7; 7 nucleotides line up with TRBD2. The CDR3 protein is CASSPRSGRTSNSEQYF. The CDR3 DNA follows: TGTGCCAGCAGTCCAAGGTCGGGGAGGACTAGTAACTCCGAGCAGTACTTC.